This record looks at one TCR beta chain sequence and its context. The data are from a study of blood T cell repertoires in COVID-19. For the study at large: The samples span acute and convalescent COVID-19 from the United States, Italy and Spain. PBMCs, B-cell-depleted T cells, or T cells provided the cDNA or gDNA that made up the material.

The length of the CDR3 is 13 residues. Germline V CDR1 and CDR2: LNHDA, SQIVND (reference sequence). Trimming removed 7 bases from V and 3 bases from J; junction bases left unmatched: 4. In the study's own analysis: Reference gene primer amplification gave estimated nucleated cell counts. TCRdb's table, derived via immunoSEQ multiplex PCR, lists solely in-frame clones and lacks some. D and trimming were read from the DNA, whereas the V and J calls and clone size are those reported in that table. Among fewer than 100,000 clones, roughly 87% were seen once, and the ten largest hold around 10%. The clonotype originates from a man in his fifties or sixties with acute or convalescent COVID-19. The specimen was peripheral blood. The chain joins TRBV19 to TRBJ2-3, with 7 bases lining up with TRBD2. The CDR3 DNA follows: TGTGCCAGTACGGGGGAGGGAACAGATACGCAGTATTTT. Translated, it gives CASTGEGTDTQYF.